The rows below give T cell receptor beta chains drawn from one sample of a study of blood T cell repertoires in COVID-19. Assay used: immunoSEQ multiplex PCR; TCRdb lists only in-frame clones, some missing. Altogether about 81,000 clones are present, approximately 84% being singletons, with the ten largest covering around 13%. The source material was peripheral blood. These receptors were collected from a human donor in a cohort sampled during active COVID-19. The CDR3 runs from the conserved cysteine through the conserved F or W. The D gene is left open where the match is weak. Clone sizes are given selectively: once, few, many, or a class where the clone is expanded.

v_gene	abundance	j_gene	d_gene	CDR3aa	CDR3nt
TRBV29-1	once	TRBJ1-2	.	CSSGGGNYGYTF	TGCAGCTCCGGGGGGGGCAACTATGGCTACACCTTC
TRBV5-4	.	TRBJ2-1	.	CASSLGTRYNEQFF	TGTGCCAGCAGCTTGGGTACTAGGTACAATGAGCAGTTCTTC
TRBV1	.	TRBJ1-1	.	CTSSQSFPTAVFLNTEAFF	TGCACCAGCAGCCAGTCCTTTCCGACGGCGGTGTTCTTGAACACTGAAGCTTTCTTT
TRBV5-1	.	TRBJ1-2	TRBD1	CASSPGQGAGGYTF	TGCGCCAGCAGCCCTGGACAGGGGGCGGGAGGCTACACCTTC
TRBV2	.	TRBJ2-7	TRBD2	CASLFDVGRSGGPSYEQYF	TGTGCCAGCCTCTTCGATGTGGGCCGCAGCGGGGGACCGAGCTACGAGCAGTACTTC
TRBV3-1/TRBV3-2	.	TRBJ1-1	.	CASSQAQGNTEAFF	TGTGCCAGCAGCCAAGCTCAGGGGAACACTGAAGCTTTCTTT
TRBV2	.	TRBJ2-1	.	CASSTGLSSYNEQFF	TGTGCCAGCAGCACAGGTTTAAGCTCCTACAATGAGCAGTTCTTC
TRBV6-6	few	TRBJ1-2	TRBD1	CASSFGTDNYGYTF	TGTGCCAGCAGTTTTGGGACAGATAACTATGGCTACACCTTC
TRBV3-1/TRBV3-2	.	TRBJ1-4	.	CASSPRGFNEKLFF	TGTGCCAGCAGCCCAAGGGGATTCAATGAAAAACTGTTTTTT
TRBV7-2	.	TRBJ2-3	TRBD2	CASSTGTSGATQYF	TGTGCCAGCAGCACCGGGACTAGCGGGGCTACGCAGTATTTT
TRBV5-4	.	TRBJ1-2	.	CASSLVEDGYTF	TGTGCCAGCAGCTTAGTAGAGGATGGCTACACCTTC
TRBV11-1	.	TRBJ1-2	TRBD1	CASSPTGAGYGYTF	TGTGCCAGCAGTCCAACAGGGGCCGGCTATGGCTACACCTTC
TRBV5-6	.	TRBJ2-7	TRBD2	CASSSSYGGGRTYEQYF	TGTGCCAGCAGCTCAAGTTACGGCGGGGGGCGGACCTACGAGCAGTACTTC
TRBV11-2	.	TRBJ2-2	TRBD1	CASSLYLGQGSGELFF	TGTGCCAGCAGCTTATATTTAGGACAGGGGTCCGGGGAGCTGTTTTTT
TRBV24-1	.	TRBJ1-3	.	CATSDPLSGNTIYF	TGTGCCACCAGTGACCCTCTTAGTGGAAACACCATATATTTT
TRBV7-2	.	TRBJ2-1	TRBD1	CASRWDRDSHNEQFF	TGTGCCAGCAGATGGGACCGGGACAGCCACAATGAGCAGTTCTTC
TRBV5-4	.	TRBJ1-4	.	CASSSGSTNEKLFF	TGTGCCAGCAGCTCAGGGTCGACTAATGAAAAACTGTTTTTT
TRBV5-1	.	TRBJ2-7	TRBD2	CASSATSGTFDEQYF	TGCGCCAGCAGCGCCACTAGCGGGACTTTCGACGAGCAGTACTTC
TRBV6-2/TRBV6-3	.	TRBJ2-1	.	CASSYTLRGNSASYNEQFF	TGTGCCAGCAGTTACACTCTTAGGGGGAACTCAGCCTCCTACAATGAGCAGTTCTTC
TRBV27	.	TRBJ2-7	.	CASSLSVPPTPSSYEQYF	TGTGCCAGCAGTTTATCCGTCCCCCCGACACCGTCTTCCTACGAGCAGTACTTC
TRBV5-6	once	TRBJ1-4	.	CASSFGQLTTNEKLFF	TGTGCCAGCAGCTTCGGACAGCTAACAACTAATGAAAAACTGTTTTTT
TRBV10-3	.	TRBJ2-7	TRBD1	CATVDRAGYEQYF	TGTGCCACCGTGGACAGGGCCGGCTACGAGCAGTACTTC
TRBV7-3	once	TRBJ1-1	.	CASSQTMNTEAFF	TGTGCCAGCAGCCAAACAATGAACACTGAAGCTTTCTTT
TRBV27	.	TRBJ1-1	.	CASSLWDKPNTEAFF	TGTGCCAGCAGTTTATGGGACAAGCCGAACACTGAAGCTTTCTTT
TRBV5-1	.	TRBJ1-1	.	CASSLEFEWRGSEAFF	TGCGCCAGCAGCTTGGAGTTTGAGTGGAGGGGCTCTGAAGCTTTCTTT
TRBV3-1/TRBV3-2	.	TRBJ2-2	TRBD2	CASSQWLAGGLANTGELFF	TGTGCCAGCAGCCAATGGTTAGCGGGGGGTCTCGCGAACACCGGGGAGCTGTTTTTT
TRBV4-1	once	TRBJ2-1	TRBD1	CASSPTGGDEQFF	TGCGCCAGCAGCCCGACAGGGGGCGATGAGCAGTTCTTC
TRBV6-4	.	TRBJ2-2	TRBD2	CASSQIAGENTGELFF	TGTGCCAGCAGTCAAATAGCGGGAGAAAACACCGGGGAGCTGTTTTTT
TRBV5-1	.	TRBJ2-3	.	CASSLSPAGASTDTQYF	TGCGCCAGCAGCTTGTCCCCGGCGGGGGCGAGCACAGATACGCAGTATTTT
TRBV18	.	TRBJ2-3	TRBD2	CASSPTSGSTDTQYF	TGTGCCAGCTCACCAACTAGCGGATCCACAGATACGCAGTATTTT
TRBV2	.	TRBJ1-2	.	CASSDDRVYGYTF	TGTGCCAGCAGTGACGACAGAGTATATGGCTACACCTTC
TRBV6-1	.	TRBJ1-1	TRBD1	CASSERDRGGTEAFF	TGTGCCAGCAGTGAAAGGGACAGGGGTGGCACTGAAGCTTTCTTT
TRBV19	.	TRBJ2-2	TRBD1	CASSRGQDRVTGELFF	TGTGCCAGTAGTAGGGGACAGGATCGGGTCACCGGGGAGCTGTTTTTT
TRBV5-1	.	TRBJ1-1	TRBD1	CASSRDRQLGTEAFF	TGCGCCAGCAGCCGGGACAGGCAGTTAGGCACTGAAGCTTTCTTT
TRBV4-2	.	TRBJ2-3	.	CASSPGGGKGADTQYF	TGTGCCAGCAGCCCCGGCGGGGGTAAGGGGGCAGATACGCAGTATTTT
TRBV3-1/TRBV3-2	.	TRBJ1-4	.	CASSQVFQGKGEKLFF	TGTGCCAGCAGCCAAGTCTTTCAGGGGAAGGGTGAAAAACTGTTTTTT
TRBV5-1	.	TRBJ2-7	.	CASSLGTPTYEQYF	TGCGCCAGCAGCTTGGGCACACCGACCTACGAGCAGTACTTC
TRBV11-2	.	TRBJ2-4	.	CASSLTGVKNIQYF	TGTGCCAGCAGCTTAACGGGTGTCAAAAACATTCAGTACTTC
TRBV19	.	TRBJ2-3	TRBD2	CASKGGRGGSQNTQYF	TGTGCCAGTAAAGGTGGCCGCGGGGGGAGCCAGAATACGCAGTATTTT
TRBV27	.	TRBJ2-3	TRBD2	CASSPFSGGATDTQYF	TGTGCCAGCAGCCCCTTTAGCGGGGGGGCCACAGATACGCAGTATTTT
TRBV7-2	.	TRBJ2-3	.	CASSPGLTHRDTQYF	TGTGCCAGCAGCCCGGGACTTACCCACCGAGATACGCAGTATTTT
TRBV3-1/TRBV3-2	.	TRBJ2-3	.	CASSQALGAGTDTQYF	TGTGCCAGCAGCCAAGCGTTAGGGGCCGGCACAGATACGCAGTATTTT
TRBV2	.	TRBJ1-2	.	CASSDGDSYGYTF	TGTGCCAGCAGCGACGGGGATAGCTATGGCTACACCTTC
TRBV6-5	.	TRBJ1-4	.	CVSRRTAGGEKLFF	TGTGTCAGCAGAAGGACTGCTGGGGGGGAAAAACTGTTTTTT
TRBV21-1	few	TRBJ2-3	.	CASSNGQGQTRTDTQYF	TGTGCCAGCAGCAATGGACAGGGGCAAACTCGCACAGATACGCAGTATTTT
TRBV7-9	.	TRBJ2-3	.	CASSLGVWAGQLTDTQYF	TGTGCCAGCAGCTTAGGGGTTTGGGCGGGACAGCTTACAGATACGCAGTATTTT
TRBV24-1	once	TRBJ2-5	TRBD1	CATSDIGTGYGQTQYF	TGTGCCACCAGTGACATAGGGACAGGGTACGGCCAGACCCAGTACTTC
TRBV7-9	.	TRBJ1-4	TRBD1	CASSSSWTGQNEKLFF	TGTGCCAGCAGCTCGAGTTGGACAGGACAAAATGAAAAACTGTTTTTT
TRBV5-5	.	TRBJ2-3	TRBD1	CASSPGTGIPDTQYF	TGTGCCAGCAGCCCGGGGACAGGGATTCCGGATACGCAGTATTTT
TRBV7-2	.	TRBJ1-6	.	CASSQRPGHGTYNSPLHF	TGTGCCAGCAGCCAAAGACCGGGACACGGGACGTATAATTCACCCCTCCACTTT
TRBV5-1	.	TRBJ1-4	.	CASRVRSNEKLFF	TGCGCCAGCAGAGTCAGATCCAATGAAAAACTGTTTTTT
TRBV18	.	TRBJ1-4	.	CASSPGGGNEKLFF	TGTGCCAGCTCACCAGGGGGCGGGAATGAAAAACTGTTTTTT
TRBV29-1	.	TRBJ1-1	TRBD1	CSVGTGSEAFF	TGCAGCGTAGGGACAGGCTCCGAAGCTTTCTTT
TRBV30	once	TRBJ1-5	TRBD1	CAWGTGENQPQHF	TGTGCCTGGGGGACAGGGGAAAATCAGCCCCAGCATTTT
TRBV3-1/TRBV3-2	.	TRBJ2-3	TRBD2	CASSQNSGGASDTQYF	TGTGCCAGCAGCCAAAATAGCGGGGGGGCCAGTGATACGCAGTATTTT
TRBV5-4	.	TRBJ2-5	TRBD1	CASSRLGGTGRESQYF	TGTGCCAGCAGCCGGCTTGGGGGGACAGGGCGGGAGTCCCAGTACTTC
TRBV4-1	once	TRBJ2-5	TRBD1	CASSQAPRTGGRETQYF	TGCGCCAGCAGCCAAGCCCCCCGGACAGGGGGGAGGGAGACCCAGTACTTC
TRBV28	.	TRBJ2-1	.	CASSLALAQKRGGFF	TGTGCCAGCAGTTTGGCACTAGCGCAAAAGAGGGGGGGGTTCTTC